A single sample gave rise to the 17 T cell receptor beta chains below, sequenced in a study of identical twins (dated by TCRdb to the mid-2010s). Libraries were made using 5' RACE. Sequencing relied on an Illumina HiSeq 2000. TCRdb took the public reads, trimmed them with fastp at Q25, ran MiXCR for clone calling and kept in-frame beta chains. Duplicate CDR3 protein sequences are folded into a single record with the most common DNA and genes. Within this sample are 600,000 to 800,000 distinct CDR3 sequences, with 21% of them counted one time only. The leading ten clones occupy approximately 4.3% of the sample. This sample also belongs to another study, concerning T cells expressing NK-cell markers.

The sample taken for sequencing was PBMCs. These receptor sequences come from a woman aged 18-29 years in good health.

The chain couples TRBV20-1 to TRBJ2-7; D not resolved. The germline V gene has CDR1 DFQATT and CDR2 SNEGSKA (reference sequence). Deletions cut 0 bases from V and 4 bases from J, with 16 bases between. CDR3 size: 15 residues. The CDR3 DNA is TGCAGTGCTAGAGAGCCCTGGGCCCGGCCGTACGAGCAGTACTTC. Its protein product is CSAREPWARPYEQYF.

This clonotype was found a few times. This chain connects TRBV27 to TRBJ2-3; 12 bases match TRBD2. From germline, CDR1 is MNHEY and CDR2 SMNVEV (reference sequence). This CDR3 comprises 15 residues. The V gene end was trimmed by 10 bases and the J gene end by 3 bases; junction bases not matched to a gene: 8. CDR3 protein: CATRAGTSGTDTQYF. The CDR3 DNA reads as TGTGCCACCCGTGCCGGGACTAGCGGGACAGATACGCAGTATTTT.

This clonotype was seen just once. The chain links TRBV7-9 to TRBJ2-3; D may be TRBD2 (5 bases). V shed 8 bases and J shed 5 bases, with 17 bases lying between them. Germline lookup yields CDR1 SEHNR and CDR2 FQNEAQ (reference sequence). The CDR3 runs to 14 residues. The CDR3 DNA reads TGTGCCAGCGCATGGCGGACTGGAATAGATACGCAGTATTTT. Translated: CASAWRTGIDTQYF.

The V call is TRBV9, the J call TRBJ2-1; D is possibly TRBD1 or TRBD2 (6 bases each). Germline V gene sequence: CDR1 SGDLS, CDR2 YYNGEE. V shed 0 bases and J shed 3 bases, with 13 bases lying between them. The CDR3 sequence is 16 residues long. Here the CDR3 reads CASSVVGGGYYNEQFF. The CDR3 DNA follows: TGTGCCAGCAGCGTAGTTGGAGGGGGATACTACAATGAGCAGTTCTTC.

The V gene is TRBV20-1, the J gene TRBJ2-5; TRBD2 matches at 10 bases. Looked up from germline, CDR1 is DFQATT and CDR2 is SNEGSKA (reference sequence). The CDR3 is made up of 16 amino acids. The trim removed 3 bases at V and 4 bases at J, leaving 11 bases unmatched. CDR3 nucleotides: TGCAGTGCTAGGGGCTTCAGCGGGAGGGCCCTAGAGACCCAGTACTTC. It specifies CSARGFSGRALETQYF.

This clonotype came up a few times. The CDR3 is CASSGDASSYEQYF. The CDR3 nucleotides are TGTGCCAGCAGTGGGGACGCGAGCTCCTACGAGCAGTACTTC. The rearrangement links TRBV6-1 to TRBJ2-7; D possibly matches TRBD1 or TRBD2 (5 bases each). This CDR3 is 14 amino acids long. Germline V CDR1 and CDR2: MNHNS, SASEGT. Trimming shortened V by 4 bases and J by 0 bases, and 10 bases separated the two germline ends.

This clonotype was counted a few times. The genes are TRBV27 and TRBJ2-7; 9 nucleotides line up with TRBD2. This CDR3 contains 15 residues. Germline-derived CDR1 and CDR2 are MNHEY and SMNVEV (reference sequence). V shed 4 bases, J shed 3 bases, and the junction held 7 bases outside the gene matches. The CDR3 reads CASSYSGLAGYEQYF. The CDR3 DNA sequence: TGTGCCAGCAGTTACTCGGGACTAGCAGGCTACGAGCAGTACTTC.

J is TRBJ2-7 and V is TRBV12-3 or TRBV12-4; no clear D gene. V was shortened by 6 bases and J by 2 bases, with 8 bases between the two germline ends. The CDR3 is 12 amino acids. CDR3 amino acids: CASRGVAYEQYF. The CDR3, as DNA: TGTGCCAGCAGGGGTGTAGCCTACGAGCAGTACTTC.

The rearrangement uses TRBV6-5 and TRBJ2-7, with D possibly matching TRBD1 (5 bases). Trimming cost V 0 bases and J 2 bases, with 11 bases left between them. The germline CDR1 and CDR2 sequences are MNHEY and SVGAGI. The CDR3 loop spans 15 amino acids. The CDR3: CASSYSWAGTYEQYF. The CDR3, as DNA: TGTGCCAGCAGTTACTCTTGGGCAGGGACCTACGAGCAGTACTTC.

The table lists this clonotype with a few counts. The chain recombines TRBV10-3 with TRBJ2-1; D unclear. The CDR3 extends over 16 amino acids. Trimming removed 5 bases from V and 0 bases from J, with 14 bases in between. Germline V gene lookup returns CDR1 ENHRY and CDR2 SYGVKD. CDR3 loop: CAISFAVGLSYNEQFF. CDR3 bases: TGTGCCATCAGTTTCGCGGTCGGGCTCTCCTACAATGAGCAGTTCTTC.

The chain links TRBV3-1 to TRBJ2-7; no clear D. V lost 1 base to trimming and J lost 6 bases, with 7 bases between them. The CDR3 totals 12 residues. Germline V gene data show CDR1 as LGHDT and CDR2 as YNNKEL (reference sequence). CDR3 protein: CASSQGRIEQYF. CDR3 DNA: TGTGCCAGCAGCCAAGGACGGATCGAGCAGTACTTC.

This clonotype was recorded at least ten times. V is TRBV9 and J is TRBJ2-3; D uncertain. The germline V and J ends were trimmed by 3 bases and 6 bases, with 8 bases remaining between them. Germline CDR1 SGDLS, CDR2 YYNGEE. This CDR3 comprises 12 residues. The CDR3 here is CASSALRDTQYF. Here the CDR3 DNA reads TGTGCCAGCAGCGCCCTCCGGGATACGCAGTATTTT.

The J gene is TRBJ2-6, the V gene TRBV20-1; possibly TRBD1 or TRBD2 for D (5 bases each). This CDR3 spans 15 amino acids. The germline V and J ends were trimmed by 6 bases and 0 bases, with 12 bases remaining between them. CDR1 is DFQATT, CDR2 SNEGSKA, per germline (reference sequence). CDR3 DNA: TGCAGTGCGCACCGGGACCACTCTGGGGCCAACGTCCTGACTTTC. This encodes CSAHRDHSGANVLTF.

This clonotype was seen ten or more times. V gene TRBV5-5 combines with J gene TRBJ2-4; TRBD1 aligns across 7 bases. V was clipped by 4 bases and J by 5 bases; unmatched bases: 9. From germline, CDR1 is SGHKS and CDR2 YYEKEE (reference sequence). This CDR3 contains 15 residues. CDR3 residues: CASSLWDSLQNIQYF. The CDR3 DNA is TGTGCCAGCAGCCTGTGGGACAGTCTTCAAAACATTCAGTACTTC.

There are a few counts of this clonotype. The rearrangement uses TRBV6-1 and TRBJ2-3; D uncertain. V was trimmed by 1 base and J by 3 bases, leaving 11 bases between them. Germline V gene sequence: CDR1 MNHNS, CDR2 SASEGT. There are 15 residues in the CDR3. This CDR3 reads CASSEVGFWTDTQYF. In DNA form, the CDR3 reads TGTGCCAGCAGTGAAGTGGGATTTTGGACAGATACGCAGTATTTT.

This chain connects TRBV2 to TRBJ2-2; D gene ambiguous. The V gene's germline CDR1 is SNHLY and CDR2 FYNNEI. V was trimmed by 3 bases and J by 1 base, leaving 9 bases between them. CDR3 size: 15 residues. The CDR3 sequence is CASSDDGLNTGELFF. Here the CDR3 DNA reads TGTGCCAGCAGTGATGACGGGCTGAACACCGGGGAGCTGTTTTTT.

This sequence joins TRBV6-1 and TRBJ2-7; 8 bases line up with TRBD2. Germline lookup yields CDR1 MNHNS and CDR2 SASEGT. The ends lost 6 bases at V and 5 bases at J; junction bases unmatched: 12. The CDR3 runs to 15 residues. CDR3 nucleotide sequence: TGTGCCAGCAGCCCACGACTAGCGACCCACCACGAGCAGTACTTC. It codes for CASSPRLATHHEQYF.